This is a list of T cell receptor beta chains from one sample in a study of shared clonotypes between healthy human individuals. Sequencing was performed with immunoSEQ multiplex PCR; in TCRdb, only in-frame clones are kept and a portion is missing. The profile shows 1.5 million to 2.5 million clones, about 95% of them singletons. Sequenced sample: naive CD8+ T cells sorted from blood. The source of these receptors is a young man in good health. CDR3s include the opening cysteine and the closing phenylalanine or tryptophan. A D gene is named only where the DNA matches it firmly. The listing skips clone size in some rows; elsewhere it reads once, few, many or a size class.

14	TRBV6-5	TRBJ2-2	-	-	CASGRTTNTGELFF	TGTGCCAGCGGCCGTACGACGAACACCGGGGAGCTGTTTTTT
16	TRBV2	TRBJ2-7	TRBD1	-	CASSRLGQGNSYEQYF	TGTGCCAGCAGTCGTCTGGGACAGGGGAATTCATACGAGCAGTACTTC
16	TRBV7-9	TRBJ2-1	-	-	CASSLPLAHRHNEQFF	TGTGCCAGCAGCTTACCGCTAGCGCACAGACACAATGAGCAGTTCTTC
12	TRBV6-6	TRBJ2-1	-	-	CASRPEKDEQFF	TGTGCCAGCCGCCCCGAGAAGGATGAGCAGTTCTTC
13	TRBV7-9	TRBJ2-1	-	-	CASSLRTRDEQFF	TGTGCCAGCAGCTTACGGACGAGGGATGAGCAGTTCTTC
15	TRBV7-9	TRBJ1-2	-	-	CASSPGPSRDYGYTF	TGTGCCAGCAGCCCCGGACCCTCTCGCGACTATGGCTACACCTTC
15	TRBV27	TRBJ2-2	TRBD2	-	CASSSRLAGDGELFF	TGTGCCAGCAGTTCCCGGCTAGCGGGTGATGGGGAGCTGTTTTTT
13	TRBV7-9	TRBJ2-7	TRBD1	-	CASTGTGGLEQYF	TGTGCCAGCACCGGGACAGGGGGCCTTGAGCAGTACTTC
13	TRBV19	TRBJ2-7	-	-	CASRSGEVQEQYF	TGTGCCAGTAGATCGGGAGAAGTTCAAGAGCAGTACTTC
16	TRBV6-4	TRBJ2-7	-	-	CASSVLGRDDFYEQYF	TGTGCCAGCAGTGTATTGGGGCGGGACGACTTCTACGAGCAGTACTTC
12	TRBV6-6	TRBJ1-2	TRBD1	-	CASQGPAYGYTF	TGTGCCTCACAGGGGCCCGCCTATGGCTACACCTTC
17	TRBV2	TRBJ1-2	TRBD1	-	CASRTWTGFEANYGYTF	TGTGCCAGCAGAACCTGGACAGGGTTTGAAGCTAACTATGGCTACACCTTC
17	TRBV7-9	TRBJ2-1	TRBD2	-	CASRLAGGPSSYNEQFF	TGTGCCAGCAGACTAGCGGGAGGGCCAAGCTCCTACAATGAGCAGTTCTTC
13	TRBV6-5	TRBJ1-2	TRBD1	-	CASSPQGANGYTF	TGTGCCAGCAGCCCACAGGGGGCTAATGGCTACACCTTC
15	TRBV10-2	TRBJ2-1	TRBD2	-	CASSELAGEYNEQFF	TGCGCCAGCAGTGAGCTAGCGGGGGAGTACAATGAGCAGTTCTTC
14	TRBV29-1	TRBJ2-1	-	-	CSVLGFDSYNEQFF	TGCAGCGTTCTAGGTTTTGACTCCTACAATGAGCAGTTCTTC
14	TRBV7-2	TRBJ2-7	-	-	CASSLGVGAYEQYF	TGTGCCAGCAGCTTAGGGGTTGGAGCCTACGAGCAGTACTTC
11	TRBV27	TRBJ1-1	-	-	CAGRGGTEAFF	TGTGCCGGCAGGGGCGGCACTGAAGCTTTCTTT
14	TRBV27	TRBJ1-6	-	-	CASSATGKNSPLHF	TGTGCCAGCAGTGCTACAGGGAAGAATTCACCCCTCCACTTT
13	TRBV7-9	TRBJ2-3	-	-	CASSLDSTDTQYF	TGTGCCAGCAGTCTAGACAGTACAGATACGCAGTATTTT
15	TRBV10-3	TRBJ1-2	TRBD1	-	CAIGPGQPSNYGYTF	TGTGCCATCGGCCCGGGACAGCCCTCTAACTATGGCTACACCTTC
14	TRBV28	TRBJ2-7	-	-	CASSFVGGLYEQYF	TGTGCCAGCAGTTTTGTGGGGGGGCTCTACGAGCAGTACTTC
16	TRBV9	TRBJ2-1	-	-	CASSGRAGETNNEQFF	TGTGCCAGCAGCGGTAGGGCCGGGGAGACTAACAATGAGCAGTTCTTC
14	TRBV6-5	TRBJ1-2	-	-	CASSYRESDYGYTF	TGTGCCAGCAGTTACAGGGAATCGGACTATGGCTACACCTTC
14	TRBV30	TRBJ1-5	TRBD1	-	CAWSGTGGWQPQHF	TGTGCCTGGAGTGGGACAGGGGGCTGGCAGCCCCAGCATTTT
13	TRBV27	TRBJ2-7	-	-	CASSLSIAYEQYF	TGTGCCAGCAGTTTAAGTATTGCCTACGAGCAGTACTTC
16	TRBV4-2	TRBJ1-6	-	-	CASSQETAAPNSPLHF	TGTGCCAGCAGCCAAGAAACGGCGGCTCCTAATTCACCCCTCCACTTT
16	TRBV9	TRBJ2-1	-	-	CASRGDKGLSYNEQFF	TGTGCCAGCAGGGGCGACAAGGGACTCTCCTACAATGAGCAGTTCTTC
14	TRBV27	TRBJ1-3	-	-	CASSSGAAGNTIYF	TGTGCCAGCAGTTCAGGGGCAGCTGGAAACACCATATATTTT
14	TRBV11-2	TRBJ1-3	-	-	CASSLVGSGNTIYF	TGTGCCAGCAGCCTAGTGGGCTCTGGAAACACCATATATTTT
17	TRBV27	TRBJ1-2	TRBD1	-	CASSSSMRGQGTDGYTF	TGTGCCAGCAGTTCCTCGATGAGGGGACAGGGGACGGATGGCTACACCTTC
14	TRBV11-2	TRBJ1-1	-	-	CASSLRGLRDEAFF	TGTGCCAGCAGCCTCAGGGGCCTAAGGGATGAAGCTTTCTTT
14	TRBV30	TRBJ2-7	-	-	CAWSQGAGGDEQYF	TGTGCCTGGTCTCAGGGGGCGGGAGGGGACGAGCAGTACTTC
13	TRBV2	TRBJ1-2	-	-	CASSGGETYGYTF	TGTGCCAGCTCGGGGGGCGAAACCTATGGCTACACCTTC
14	TRBV9	TRBJ2-3	-	-	CASSVETSWDTQYF	TGTGCCAGCAGCGTAGAAACTAGTTGGGATACGCAGTATTTT
18	TRBV4-2	TRBJ2-1	-	-	CASSQGHEGGLSEGEQFF	TGTGCCAGCAGCCAAGGCCACGAGGGCGGGTTATCCGAGGGTGAGCAGTTCTTC
15	TRBV14	TRBJ2-7	-	-	CASSWARGRGVEQYF	TGTGCCAGCAGCTGGGCAAGGGGGAGAGGCGTCGAGCAGTACTTC
13	TRBV11-2	TRBJ2-7	-	-	CASSLDRTYEQYF	TGTGCCAGCAGCTTAGACAGGACCTACGAGCAGTACTTC
12	TRBV7-9	TRBJ2-7	-	once	CASSQGPYEQYF	TGTGCCAGCAGCCAAGGGCCCTACGAGCAGTACTTC
15	TRBV6-6	TRBJ2-7	TRBD2	-	CASSFLAESSYEQYF	TGTGCCAGCAGCTTCCTAGCGGAGAGCTCCTACGAGCAGTACTTC
13	TRBV7-3	TRBJ2-1	-	-	CASSLTGHNEQFF	TGTGCCAGCAGCTTAACTGGGCACAATGAGCAGTTCTTC
16	TRBV4-1	TRBJ2-1	TRBD1	-	CASSHLGQGTYNEQFF	TGCGCCAGCAGCCATTTAGGACAGGGCACGTACAATGAGCAGTTCTTC